This TCR beta chain came from a study of Ad26.COV2.S vaccination and SARS-CoV-2 variants. The sample holds one count of this clone. Its antigen is still unknown. Germline values: CDR1 LNHDA, CDR2 SQIVND (reference sequence). Trimming removed 6 bases at V and 6 bases at J, with 15 bases between. The CDR3 has 14 residues. The assay was immunoSEQ multiplex PCR, and TCRdb's table has in-frame clones only and misses some. The sample yields over 110,000 clones, roughly 85% seen once. The study, taken as a whole, reports: It was reported that spike-specific CD8+ and CD4+ T cell responses were substantially broad after vaccination. The TCR breadth and depth analyses may have produced an underestimate of total T cell responses. People who got the vaccine had more spike-specific TCR breadth than people who got placebo. Whether participants received vaccine or placebo, their non-spike TCR breadth was similar.

The material sequenced was peripheral blood, taken after recovery from COVID-19. The chain employs TRBV19 and TRBJ1-5; possibly TRBD1 for D (6 bases). The sequence was collected from a human donor who had recovered from COVID-19. For the CDR3, the DNA is TGTGCCAGTAGCCCTCAGGGGCCTGGTCAGCCCCAGCATTTT. Its protein is CASSPQGPGQPQHF.